This passage covers 8 T cell receptor beta chains from one sample sequenced in a study of early T cells in non-severe SARS-CoV-2 infection. TCRdb reanalysed the 5' RACE reads using MiXCR and keeps one entry per CDR3 protein. The table includes 80,000 to 100,000 distinct CDR3 sequences, around 14% detected once. The sample taken for sequencing was whole blood. The origin of the receptors is an adult who was a healthcare worker with PCR-confirmed SARS-CoV-2 infection or an uninfected control (not recorded which).

This clonotype has only a few counts. The genes are TRBV2 and TRBJ1-2; TRBD1 matches at 8 bases. Germline lookup yields CDR1 SNHLY and CDR2 FYNNEI. V trimming: 5 bases; J trimming: 4 bases; junction bases outside the gene matches: 6. The CDR3 loop spans 14 amino acids. The CDR3 protein is CASSPGGAFYGYTF. The CDR3, as DNA: TGTGCCAGCAGTCCAGGGGGCGCCTTCTATGGCTACACCTTC. The whole variable domain, remainder taken from reference TRBV2 and TRBJ1-2, is EPEVTQTPSHQVTQMGQEVILRCVPISNHLYFYWYRQILGQKVEFLVSFYNNEISEKSEIFDDQFSVERPDGSNFTLKIRSTKLEDSAMYFCASSPGGAFYGYTFGSGTRLTVV.

This clonotype was found a few times. The chain combines TRBV12-3 or TRBV12-4 with TRBJ2-1, with D maybe TRBD2 (6 bases). Between the trimmed V and J ends, which lost 6 bases and 5 bases, there was a span of 14 bases. This CDR3 comprises 14 residues. The CDR3 region has the DNA TGTGCCAGCAGGAAACAACTAGCTGACAATGAGCAGTTCTTC. Its translation is CASRKQLADNEQFF.

In its sample, this clonotype was seen many times. The chain couples TRBV10-3 to TRBJ2-7, with 8 bases lining up with TRBD2. The germline V gene encodes CDR1 ENHRY and CDR2 SYGVKD. J gave up 6 bases and V 3 bases, and 13 bases lay outside the gene matches. The CDR3 contains 16 residues. The CDR3 is CAISDRTREVLPEQYF. CDR3 bases: TGTGCCATCAGTGACCGGACGCGGGAGGTTCTCCCCGAGCAGTACTTC.

The sample holds many counts of this clonotype. This rearrangement joins TRBV4-1 to TRBJ1-5; D perhaps matches TRBD1 (6 bases). The germline gives CDR1 MGHRA, CDR2 YSYEKL. V lost 4 bases and J lost 7, with 17 bases in between. This CDR3 has 15 residues. CDR3 residues: CASSRTQGRGQPQHF. CDR3 DNA: TGCGCCAGCAGCCGAACTCAGGGGCGAGGACAGCCCCAGCATTTT.

This clonotype was picked up a small number of times. The gene calls are TRBV7-9 and TRBJ1-1; D not resolved. Trimming stripped 5 bases from V and 1 base from J, with 11 bases between. Germline V gene lookup returns CDR1 SEHNR and CDR2 FQNEAQ (reference sequence). The CDR3 length is 14 residues. CDR3 residues: CASSPWQTNTEAFF. The CDR3 nucleotides read TGTGCCAGCAGCCCTTGGCAGACGAACACTGAAGCTTTCTTT.

This clonotype was counted only a few times. This chain joins TRBV7-9 and TRBJ2-5; 13 positions agree with TRBD2. Germline V gives CDR1 SEHNR, CDR2 FQNEAQ (reference sequence). The CDR3 loop spans 17 amino acids. Germline trimming cut 7 bases from V and 5 bases from J; bases unmatched to any gene: 13. CDR3 residues: CASTPGLAGERSETQYF. Here the CDR3 DNA reads TGTGCCAGCACCCCCGGACTAGCGGGAGAACGGTCGGAGACCCAGTACTTC.

This clonotype has more than one count but fewer than ten. The chain links TRBV3-1 to TRBJ2-2; 9 bases align to TRBD2. This CDR3 has 16 amino acids. Germline V CDR1 and CDR2: LGHDT, YNNKEL (reference sequence). V was pared by 4 bases and J by 5 bases, with 8 bases of the junction left unmatched. CDR3 DNA: TGTGCCAGCAGCCCACTTAGCGGGAGTCGGACCGGGGAGCTGTTTTTT. Its protein is CASSPLSGSRTGELFF.

V and J are TRBV15 and TRBJ2-3, with D perhaps matching TRBD1 (6 bases). The length of the CDR3 is 14 residues. Trimming left V 0 bases short and J 4 bases short, with 8 bases between. Germline V CDR1 and CDR2: LNHNV, YYDKDF (reference sequence). The CDR3 reads CATSRDPGADTQYF. The CDR3 DNA sequence: TGTGCCACCAGCAGAGATCCAGGGGCAGATACGCAGTATTTT.